This T cell receptor (beta chain) originates from a study of vaccination effects on CD4 cells after COVID-19 (dated by TCRdb to 2021 to 2024). With regard to the full study: In the ViraFEST assay, PBMC were stimulated with viral peptide pools, and antigen-specific CD4+ T cell clonotypes were then identified by expansion using TCR sequencing. Each participant got two doses of an mRNA SARS-CoV-2 vaccine, either BNT162b2 or mRNA-1273. Around 2.1 million PBMC per well were cultured with around 9.8 ug/ml peptides in IMDM containing about 5% human AB serum, about 9 IU/ml IL-2 and gentamicin. The study compared SARS-CoV-2 spike-specific CD4+ TCR repertoires before and after mRNA vaccination in COVID-19 convalescent patients and infection-naive vaccine recipients. A total of roughly 9 COVID-19 convalescent patients and a few SARS-CoV-2-naive healthy vaccine recipients were included in the full study. In the study, cultures from other donors were sequenced using the Oncomine TCR Beta short-read assay on an Illumina iSeq 100.

From the cysteine through the phenylalanine, the CDR3 covers 16 amino acids. Of the read, only the CDR3 DNA is kept; its 48 bases are in frame from base 1. V sheds 6 bases and J sheds 3 bases, leaving 20 bases between their ends. The germline V gene provides CDR1 MDHEN and CDR2 SYDVKM. Details on this clone: Its antigen is still unknown. Per-base qualities were not stored, and no clone one base away is much larger.

Beyond this particular receptor, the publication reports: Marked clonal contraction was observed in both infection-induced and vaccine-induced clones at late post-vaccination timepoints, consistent with waning T cell responses. In healthy vaccine recipients, vaccine-induced clones were almost all SARS-CoV-2 mono-reactive, with only 1 of 255 being cross-reactive with common cold coronaviruses. The study was limited by a small number of convalescent patients, and early post-infection timepoints were lacking.

After around 10 days of culture, CD4+ T cells were isolated with the EasySep CD4+ T cell isolation kit. Negative nucleocapsid antibody results before and after vaccination confirmed that the healthy vaccine recipients had no prior SARS-CoV-2 infection. On days 3 and 7, half of the culture medium was replaced with fresh IL-2-containing medium. Each peptide stimulation condition was cultured in triplicate wells unless otherwise noted. PBMC were separated from whole blood using Ficoll-Paque Plus gradient centrifugation and were then either cryopreserved at -140C or used fresh. Genomic DNA was extracted from cultured CD4+ T cells with the QIAamp micro DNA kit. The library was generated by the immunoSEQ multiplex PCR assay. DNA from the cultured, isolated CD4+ T cells was subjected to TCR beta CDR3 sequencing. The study's own analysis went as follows. Non-productive TCR sequences were removed and reads were trimmed to the CDR3 region, keeping CDR3s of at least 7 amino acids. Antigen-specific clonotypes were identified with the MANAFEST web app by comparing expansion in peptide wells against reference cultures. To be called positive, a clone needed expansion at FDR<0.05 compared with the reference and with all other wells, an odds ratio greater than 5, and a frequency greater than 0.1% in two replicate wells. Cross-reactive clonotypes were defined as significantly expanded in SARS-CoV-2 spike wells and in at least one common cold coronavirus spike condition. CDR3 similarity was assessed by Levenshtein distance using the stringdist R package, and unrooted trees were constructed with ape in R 3.6.1. TCRdb stores this immuneACCESS table with in-frame sequences only. Part of the clones is absent; in the studies checked, under half of the shortfall reflects unresolved V genes, and no reason is known for the rest. That table is the source of V, J and clone size, and D and trimming were worked out from the DNA. The sample profile shows around 50,000 clones; 50% to 70% of them were found once. The ten top clones hold about 5% of the sample.

Here the sequenced sample was CD4+ T cells from PBMCs cultured without peptide, taken before COVID-19 vaccination. The chain joins TRBV28 to TRBJ1-2, with the D gene too uncertain to name. This TCR came from a human donor who received a COVID-19 vaccine. The CDR3 reads CASSSVPGSSHYGYTF. The DNA reads TGTGCCAGCAGCTCCGTTCCAGGATCCTCTCACTATGGCTACACCTTC.